Presented here are 28 T cell receptor beta chains from one specimen sequenced in a study of shared clonotypes between healthy human individuals. TCRdb keeps only in-frame clones here, not all; method: immunoSEQ multiplex PCR. The sample shows approximately 350,000 clones, about 96% of them seen only once. Sequencing was carried out using memory CD8+ T cells sorted from blood. Subset indicated: CD45RO+ cells pooled with CCR7-negative TemRA cells. Receptors originate from a man aged 30-40 years in good health.

The chain combines TRBV7-9 with TRBJ2-7; D is uncertain. Trimming removed 2 bases at V and 5 bases at J, with 7 bases between. Germline V lookup: CDR1 SEHNR, CDR2 FQNEAQ (reference sequence). This CDR3 has 12 amino acids. CDR3 in amino acids: CASSLPQNEQYF. The DNA of the CDR3 is TGTGCCAGCAGCTTACCTCAGAACGAGCAGTACTTC.

This clone was seen only once. The chain joins TRBV28 to TRBJ1-5; D unclear. The CDR3 has 14 residues. Trimming removed 5 bases at V and 8 bases at J, with 16 bases between. The germline V gene has CDR1 MDHEN and CDR2 SYDVKM. For the CDR3, the DNA is TGTGCCAGCAGTACACGGACGGGGATTGAGCCCCAGCATTTT. Its translation: CASSTRTGIEPQHF.

The chain employs TRBV18 and TRBJ2-3; 9 bases map to TRBD2. The J segment lost 4 bases and the V segment lost 3 bases, leaving 8 bases of the junction unmatched. Per the germline V gene, CDR1 is KGHSH and CDR2 is LQKENI. CDR3 length: 16 amino acids. CDR3 sequence: CASSPRLAGAADTQYF. The DNA of the CDR3 is TGTGCCAGCTCACCGCGCTTAGCGGGAGCCGCAGATACGCAGTATTTT.

The V gene is TRBV5-1, the J gene TRBJ2-1; D is perhaps TRBD2 (5 bases). Trimming took 0 bases from V and 3 from J, leaving 7 bases between them. The CDR3 runs to 14 residues. Germline V gives CDR1 SGHRS, CDR2 YFSETQ. CDR3 DNA: TGCGCCAGCAGCTTGGCTAGCTACTACAATGAGCAGTTCTTC. Protein: CASSLASYYNEQFF.

The chain links TRBV18 to TRBJ2-7; D is possibly TRBD1 (6 bases). The CDR3 runs to 13 residues. The germline V gene encodes CDR1 KGHSH and CDR2 LQKENI. V lost 2 bases and J lost 6, with 11 bases in between. In nucleotides, the CDR3 is TGTGCCAGCTCACCAAGTTCAGGGGTCGAGCAGTACTTC. The encoded protein is CASSPSSGVEQYF.

The chain is built from TRBV28 and TRBJ1-5; the match to TRBD1 covers 11 bases. V was pared by 7 bases and J by 2 bases, with 7 bases of the junction left unmatched. Germline V gives CDR1 MDHEN, CDR2 SYDVKM. The CDR3 has 16 amino acids. Written as DNA, the CDR3 is TGTGCCAGCACCTACGGACAGGGGGCACGCAATCAGCCCCAGCATTTT. It translates to CASTYGQGARNQPQHF.

The chain uses TRBV27 and TRBJ2-6; D not resolved. V was pared by 5 bases and J by 1 base, with 15 bases between. CDR3 length: 17 residues. From germline, CDR1 is MNHEY and CDR2 SMNVEV (reference sequence). The CDR3 DNA reads as TGTGCCAGCAGTCTTTTTATAGGGTCGTCTGGGGCCAACGTCCTGACTTTC. Its protein product is CASSLFIGSSGANVLTF.

The J gene is TRBJ1-5, the V gene TRBV10-2, with D perhaps matching TRBD1 (5 bases). Germline V CDR1 and CDR2: WSHSY, SAAADI. This CDR3 spans 14 amino acids. Trimming took off 6 bases at V and 0 bases at J, with 9 bases between the two ends. The CDR3 protein is CASRAGNSNQPQHF. The CDR3 DNA reads TGCGCCAGCAGAGCAGGGAATAGCAATCAGCCCCAGCATTTT.

This chain links TRBV2 with TRBJ2-2; TRBD1 is a possible D gene (5 bases). CDR1 is SNHLY and CDR2 is FYNNEI in the germline V gene. The CDR3 sequence is 18 residues long. Trimming stripped 6 bases from V and 0 bases from J, with 20 bases between. The CDR3 DNA follows: TGTGCCAGCAGCACTCCTAAGGAAAAAGGGGCGAACACCGGGGAGCTGTTTTTT. This encodes CASSTPKEKGANTGELFF.

The chain recombines TRBV28 with TRBJ2-7, with D maybe TRBD1 (7 bases). Trimming removed 5 bases at V and 7 bases at J, with 21 bases between. The CDR3 spans 15 residues. Germline-derived CDR1 and CDR2 are MDHEN and SYDVKM. Here the CDR3 DNA reads TGTGCCAGCAGTCCATACCCTTACAGGGGAGGAGAGCAGTACTTC. Protein: CASSPYPYRGGEQYF.

The chain couples TRBV13 to TRBJ2-2, with D possibly matching TRBD2 (6 bases). V lost 3 bases and J 7 bases, leaving 15 bases between the germline ends. This CDR3 has 15 amino acids. Looked up from germline, CDR1 is PRHDT and CDR2 is FYEKMQ (reference sequence). CDR3 sequence reads: CASSFTSQVIGELFF. The CDR3 nucleotides read TGTGCCAGCAGCTTTACTAGCCAAGTGATCGGGGAGCTGTTTTTT.

The V gene is TRBV20-1, the J gene TRBJ2-4; no clear D. Trimming shortened V by 0 bases and J by 10 bases, and 7 bases separated the two germline ends. CDR1 and CDR2 (germline): DFQATT, SNEGSKA (reference sequence). This CDR3 comprises 11 residues. CDR3: CSARDLGIQYF. In DNA, the CDR3 is TGCAGTGCTAGAGATCTGGGGATTCAGTACTTC.

The chain links TRBV30 to TRBJ1-5; TRBD1 matches 8 bases. The CDR3 totals 16 residues. V lost 2 bases, J lost 5 bases, and 11 bases stayed unmatched. Germline V gives CDR1 GTSNPN, CDR2 SVGIG (reference sequence). The CDR3 coding sequence is TGTGCCTGGAGTCCGGGAATCGGCAGGGGGCATCAGCCCCAGCATTTT. As protein: CAWSPGIGRGHQPQHF. The full variable domain, with the rest looked up from reference TRBV30 and TRBJ1-5, is SQTIHQWPATLVQPVGSPLSLECTVEGTSNPNLYWYRQAAGRGLQLLFYSVGIGQISSEVPQNLSASRPQDRQFILSSKKLLLSDSGFYLCAWSPGIGRGHQPQHFGDGTRLSIL.

CDR3 bases: TGCAGTGCTAGAGAATCCGGCGGTAACACCTTC. This translates into CSARESGGNTF. The chain links TRBV20-1 to TRBJ1-2; no clear D. The CDR3 has 11 amino acids. V dropped 0 bases and J dropped 12 bases, with 11 bases sitting between them. The germline V gene encodes CDR1 DFQATT and CDR2 SNEGSKA (reference sequence).

The rearrangement joins TRBV28 to TRBJ1-4; no clear D. V lost 9 bases to trimming and J lost 2 bases, with 7 bases between them. Per germline, CDR1 MDHEN and CDR2 SYDVKM. The CDR3 runs to 12 residues. The CDR3 nucleotides are TGTGCCAGTTGGTCGACTAATGAAAAACTGTTTTTT. Amino acids: CASWSTNEKLFF.

This clone has a handful of counts. The chain is built from TRBV4-1 and TRBJ1-1; D unclear. Trimming removed 5 bases at V and 0 bases at J, with 7 bases between. This CDR3 is 13 amino acids long. Germline loops: CDR1 MGHRA, CDR2 YSYEKL. The chain's CDR3 is CASSELMNTEAFF. The DNA of the CDR3 is TGCGCCAGCAGCGAACTGATGAACACTGAAGCTTTCTTT.

The genes are TRBV19 and TRBJ2-1; D is perhaps TRBD1 or TRBD2 (5 bases each). Germline CDR1 and CDR2: LNHDA and SQIVND (reference sequence). Trimming left V 4 bases short and J 0 bases short, with 13 bases between. The CDR3 sequence is 16 residues long. The CDR3 DNA reads TGTGCCAGTAGTAGCCCCGGGACCAGCTCCTACAATGAGCAGTTCTTC. As protein: CASSSPGTSSYNEQFF.

This clone has a single count. This chain joins TRBV30 and TRBJ2-3, with 10 bases identical to TRBD1. V shed 2 bases and J 1 base; nucleotides not matched to a gene: 3. Germline values: CDR1 GTSNPN, CDR2 SVGIG (reference sequence). The CDR3 is made up of 15 amino acids. This chain's CDR3 is CAWSTGTGGTDTQYF. CDR3 sequence (DNA): TGTGCCTGGAGTACCGGGACAGGGGGCACAGATACGCAGTATTTT. The variable domain in full, with the rest retrieved from reference TRBV30 and TRBJ2-3, is SQTIHQWPATLVQPVGSPLSLECTVEGTSNPNLYWYRQAAGRGLQLLFYSVGIGQISSEVPQNLSASRPQDRQFILSSKKLLLSDSGFYLCAWSTGTGGTDTQYFGPGTRLTVL.

The chain has TRBV2 and TRBJ2-2; TRBD2 aligns across 12 bases. Germline assignment: CDR1 SNHLY and CDR2 FYNNEI. The CDR3 runs to 17 residues. V shed 8 bases, J shed 1 base, and the junction held 8 bases outside the gene matches. The CDR3 here is CASALGLAGLNTGELFF. In DNA, the CDR3 is TGTGCCAGCGCCCTAGGACTAGCGGGATTGAACACCGGGGAGCTGTTTTTT.

The chain combines TRBV18 with TRBJ1-5; D gene unclear. V was clipped by 8 bases and J by 4 bases, with 3 bases between them. Germline lookup yields CDR1 KGHSH and CDR2 LQKENI. The CDR3 is 10 amino acids. CDR3 protein: CASTNQPQHF. The CDR3 DNA reads TGTGCCAGCACAAATCAGCCCCAGCATTTT.

The chain joins TRBV7-9 to TRBJ1-5, with TRBD1 as a possible D gene (5 bases). Per the germline V gene, CDR1 is SEHNR and CDR2 is FQNEAQ (reference sequence). Trimming stripped 1 base from V and 16 bases from J, with 14 bases between. The CDR3 length is 12 residues. The CDR3 coding sequence is TGTGCCAGCAGCTTAGGGGACGGCATCACCCATTTT. It codes for CASSLGDGITHF. Full variable domain (remainder filled in from reference TRBV7-9 and TRBJ1-5): DTGVSQNPRHKITKRGQNVTFRCDPISEHNRLYWYRQTLGQGPEFLTYFQNEAQLEKSRLLSDRFSAERPKGSFSTLEIQRTEQGDSAMYLCASSLGDGITHFGDGTRLSIL.

V is TRBV5-1 and J is TRBJ2-2; D remains unclear. Trimming took off 5 bases at V and 0 bases at J, with 8 bases between the two ends. From germline, CDR1 is SGHRS and CDR2 YFSETQ. The CDR3 contains 14 residues. CDR3 in DNA: TGCGCCAGCAGACTCGGATCGAACACCGGGGAGCTGTTTTTT. This translates into CASRLGSNTGELFF.

V is TRBV25-1 and J is TRBJ2-7; 7 nucleotides line up with TRBD1. The CDR3 runs 11 residues. CDR1 and CDR2 (germline): MGHDK, SYGVNS. Unmatched junction bases numbered 3, after V lost 4 bases and J lost 9 bases. The CDR3: CASSADRVQYF. DNA for the CDR3: TGTGCCAGCAGTGCTGACAGGGTGCAGTACTTC.

This CDR3 reads CASSYLAGAYEQYF. The DNA of the CDR3 is TGTGCCAGCAGCTACCTAGCGGGAGCCTACGAGCAGTACTTC. V usage is TRBV6-1 and J usage is TRBJ2-7; 10 positions agree with TRBD2. The V and J ends lost 6 bases and 2 bases, in that order; junction bases with no gene match: 4. Germline V gives CDR1 MNHNS, CDR2 SASEGT. There are 14 residues in the CDR3.

J is TRBJ2-1 and V is TRBV9; no reliable D call. CDR1 and CDR2 (germline): SGDLS, YYNGEE. The CDR3 extends over 13 amino acids. V was cut by 5 bases and J by 7 bases, with 13 bases left in between. The CDR3 sequence is CASSYGLGNEQFF. Written as DNA, the CDR3 is TGTGCCAGCAGTTATGGGCTAGGGAATGAGCAGTTCTTC.

The chain links TRBV19 to TRBJ2-3, with 12 positions matching TRBD2. The ends lost 6 bases at V and 1 base at J; junction bases unmatched: 8. CDR3 length: 17 residues. In germline, CDR1 is LNHDA, CDR2 SQIVND (reference sequence). The CDR3 loop reads CASSRLAGVTGTDTQYF. The CDR3 DNA reads as TGTGCCAGTAGCCGACTAGCGGGAGTAACCGGCACAGATACGCAGTATTTT.

The J gene is TRBJ1-2, the V gene TRBV5-4; a possible D gene is TRBD1 (6 bases). This CDR3 comprises 13 residues. Germline V lookup: CDR1 SGHNT, CDR2 YYREEE (reference sequence). V lost 8 bases, J lost 4 bases, and 15 bases lay in between. This chain's CDR3 is CASKIQGTYGYTF. The CDR3 DNA reads as TGTGCCAGTAAAATCCAGGGGACCTATGGCTACACCTTC.

CDR3 protein: CAISEWAARISYEQYF. CDR3 sequence (DNA): TGTGCCATCAGTGAGTGGGCAGCCAGAATCTCCTACGAGCAGTACTTC. The rearrangement uses TRBV10-3 and TRBJ2-7; D not certain. Trimming cost V 1 base and J 0 bases, with 13 bases left between them. The germline gives CDR1 ENHRY, CDR2 SYGVKD. The CDR3 covers 16 residues.